The clone carrying this T cell receptor beta chain occurred once. TCRdb keeps only in-frame clones here, not all; method: immunoSEQ multiplex PCR. The sample lists roughly 120,000 clones, around 68% occurring once. The sample belongs to a study of blood T cell repertoires in COVID-19. CDR3 size: 15 residues. Germline CDR1 reads SGHNT; CDR2 reads YYREEE (reference sequence). V lost 0 bases to trimming and J lost 2 bases; unmatched junction nucleotides: 2. The chain couples TRBV5-4 to TRBJ1-5; the match to TRBD1 covers 7 bases. This clonotype was sampled from a woman aged 60-75 years with acute or convalescent COVID-19. Material for sequencing was peripheral blood. Here the CDR3 DNA reads TGTGCCAGCAGCTTGGGTGGGACAGGCAATCAGCCCCAGCATTTT. Protein: CASSLGGTGNQPQHF.